The sequence of this T cell receptor beta chain was determined in a study of beta chain features in type 1 diabetes. General observations from the study: Within each of all four CD4+ subsets, Type 1 diabetes patients had TCRB CDR3s that were moderately but significantly shorter. Cells that show high TCR expression could be over-represented by cDNA sequencing.

All of the isolated RNA was reverse transcribed, so expressed TCRB transcripts were sequenced. The repertoire was sequenced with immunoSEQ multiplex PCR; TCRdb's copy has only in-frame clones and lacks some. Altogether around 360,000 clones are present, about 12% being singletons, with the ten largest covering about 0.01%. Every donor provided one heparinised blood draw, which averaged approximately 100 mL. The length of the CDR3 is 15 residues. In germline, CDR1 is PRHDT, CDR2 FYEKMQ (reference sequence). Trimming removed 5 bases from V and 4 bases from J; junction bases left unmatched: 8. Only a few counts were recorded for this clone. Its antigen remains unknown.

The chain couples TRBV13 to TRBJ2-5; 9 positions agree with TRBD1. The source of this sequence is a woman aged 18 to 35 with type 1 diabetes. The sequencing input was naive CD4+ T cells from blood. The chain's CDR3 is CASSRARDRAETQYF. Written as DNA, the CDR3 is TGTGCCAGCAGCCGCGCGCGGGACAGGGCAGAGACCCAGTACTTC.